Listed here is a single TCR beta chain. Quantitative 5'-RACE was performed with molecular barcodes, and it yielded the TCR beta libraries. TCRdb reprocessed the 5' RACE reads with MiXCR, giving one entry per CDR3 protein. Among some 52,000 distinct CDR3 sequences listed, about 7% were seen once. This record comes from a study of CD8 T cells in ankylosing spondylitis. V lost 7 bases, J lost 8 bases, and 9 bases lay in between. Germline-derived CDR1 and CDR2 are SGHAT and FQNNGV. The CDR3 is 11 amino acids. Sample: blood, either unsorted or a sorted T cell fraction (not recorded which). The chain carries TRBV11-2 and TRBJ2-1; D is possibly TRBD1 (7 bases). This clonotype was obtained from a female donor with ankylosing spondylitis or in good health (not recorded which). The CDR3 nucleotides read TGTGCCAGCATCAGGGGGGATGAGCAGTTCTTC. It yields the protein CASIRGDEQFF.